This T cell receptor (beta chain) was identified during a study of blood T cell repertoires in COVID-19 (dated by TCRdb to 2020 to 2022). About the study as a whole: Collaborator samples came from the United States, Italy and Spain and covered acute and convalescent phases of COVID-19. The samples were drawn from the first 160 participants of the ongoing ImmuneRACE study and from some 1,300 subjects provided by 6 global collaborators. The dataset comprised deeply sampled blood TCRbeta repertoires from subjects exposed to, actively infected with, or recovered from COVID-19. Nearly every sample came with metadata listing a de-identified subject ID, COVID-19 status, age in years and sex. The repertoires were released in a freely available public database intended as a resource for research on the immune response to SARS-CoV-2. Where HLA class I and class II types were available, the types were taken from metadata supplied by the sample provider, not from assay-based typing. The prospective study material was composed of cDNA or gDNA derived from T cells, B-cell-depleted T cells, or PBMCs.

Turning to this clone: Its specific antigen is unknown. Per-base qualities were not stored, and no clone one base away is much larger.

Counted from cysteine to phenylalanine, this CDR3 has 15 amino acids. The retained sequence is limited to the CDR3, 45 bases, with the frame set at the first base. The CDR1 and CDR2 encoded by the germline V gene (reference sequence) are LNHDA and SQIVND. V has 3 bases trimmed and J has 4 bases trimmed; junction bases matching no gene number 4. Whole blood was collected in K2EDTA tubes by collaborating institutions according to the institutions' own protocols. For TCRbeta analysis, collaborators shipped samples in one of three forms: frozen whole blood, isolated PBMCs, or DNA extracted from either of those sample types. TCRbeta CDR3 regions were amplified from genomic DNA by means of the immunoSEQ Assay, a bias-controlled multiplex PCR. The original methods were these. The number of nucleated cells in each sample was estimated by amplification of reference gene primers within the assay. To quantify the absolute abundance of each unique TCRbeta CDR3 rearrangement, sequence reads were collapsed and filtered. For each sample, productive Simpson clonality was calculated by taking the square root of Simpson's diversity index across productive rearrangements. This is the immuneACCESS table as TCRdb keeps it, with only in-frame sequences that have V and J called. A part of the clones is gone; compared with another copy, unresolved V genes explain less than half, and the rest is unexplained. D and trimming were read from the DNA, whereas the V and J calls and clone size are those reported in that table. The sample profile shows 150,000 or so clones; around nine tenths of them were found once. The ten top clones hold about 2.5% of the sample.

Paper-wide results and their limitations: The quantity of clinical and demographic metadata differed by source and by participant and was supplied without curation.

The material sequenced was peripheral blood. This receptor was obtained from a human donor in a cohort sampled during active COVID-19. The sequence is built from TRBV19 and TRBJ2-3, with 10 junctional bases fitting TRBD1. The bases are TGTGCCAGTAGTATTGCTGGGACAGGGGCAGATACGCAGTATTTT. Its protein reads: CASSIAGTGADTQYF. When the CDR3 is completed using the reference TRBV19 and TRBJ2-3 genes on either side, the full variable domain is DGGITQSPKYLFRKEGQNVTLSCEQNLNHDAMYWYRQDPGQGLRLIYYSQIVNDFQKGDIAEGYSVSREKKESFPLTVTSAQKNPTAFYLCASSIAGTGADTQYFGPGTRLTVL.